The T cell receptor (beta chain) under discussion was sequenced for a study of OX40 agonist ivuxolimab in advanced cancers. Clones were sequenced by immunoSEQ multiplex PCR, and TCRdb holds only the in-frame ones, with some missing. The table has roughly 60,000 clones, roughly nine tenths seen once. From germline, CDR1 is SQVTM and CDR2 ANQGSEA. This CDR3 contains 11 residues. Trimming stripped 7 bases from V and 6 bases from J, with 12 bases between. The sequencing here drew on CD4+ or CD8+ T cells sorted from blood, taken in a trial of the OX40 agonist ivuxolimab. The sequence was obtained from an adult with an advanced solid tumor such as melanoma, head and neck, liver or kidney cancer. The chain recombines TRBV29-1 with TRBJ1-2; D gene uncertain. The CDR3 is CSATDRNGYTF. CDR3 nucleotides: TGCAGCGCCACAGATCGAAATGGCTACACCTTC.